This is a list of T cell receptor beta chains from one sample in a study of CD8 T cells in Susac syndrome. One entry per CDR3 protein, called by TCRdb with MiXCR from the immunoSEQ multiplex PCR reads. The sample lists a few hundred thousand distinct CDR3 sequences, approximately 85% seen once, with about 0.22% in the top ten. What was sequenced was CD8+ T cells from PBMCs. These receptors all stem from a human donor with multiple sclerosis. The CDR3 runs from the conserved cysteine through the conserved F or W. D genes are given only for firm matches. Size is stated for part of the rows, as once, few or many counts, or as a class when the clone is expanded.

J gene	D gene	clone size	V gene	CDR3 protein	CDR3 DNA
TRBJ2-3	-	-	TRBV27	CASSLTHGGPDTQYF	TGTGCCAGCAGTTTAACACATGGAGGGCCAGATACGCAGTATTTT
TRBJ2-3	TRBD2	-	TRBV12-5	CASGQGLARSTDTQYF	TGTGCTAGTGGTCAGGGACTAGCGCGAAGCACAGATACGCAGTATTTT
TRBJ2-2	-	-	TRBV15	CATSSPPTLGNTGELFF	TGTGCCACCAGCAGCCCCCCGACTCTGGGAAACACCGGGGAGCTGTTTTTT
TRBJ2-1	-	-	TRBV12-5	CASGLVRRNEQFF	TGTGCTAGTGGTTTGGTAAGGCGCAATGAGCAGTTCTTC
TRBJ1-5	-	-	TRBV12-3/TRBV12-4	CASSLFSGNQPQHF	TGTGCCAGCAGTTTGTTTTCGGGCAATCAGCCCCAGCATTTT
TRBJ1-1	TRBD1	-	TRBV7-9	CASSLGQAYMNTEAFF	TGTGCCAGCAGCCTCGGACAGGCGTACATGAACACTGAAGCTTTCTTT
TRBJ2-7	TRBD2	-	TRBV4-3	CASSQAGLAGAYEQYF	TGCGCCAGCAGCCAGGCAGGACTAGCGGGAGCCTACGAGCAGTACTTC
TRBJ1-1	-	-	TRBV21-1	CASSKRRDRGNTEAFF	TGTGCCAGCAGCAAACGAAGGGACAGGGGAAACACTGAAGCTTTCTTT
TRBJ1-4	-	-	TRBV21-1	CASSGTAATNEKLFF	TGTGCCAGCAGCGGGACAGCCGCAACTAATGAAAAACTGTTTTTT
TRBJ1-2	TRBD1	-	TRBV7-9	CASSDARDRLYYGYTF	TGTGCCAGCAGCGACGCCCGGGACAGACTTTACTATGGCTACACCTTC
TRBJ2-1	-	-	TRBV7-9	CASSLGGSGEQFF	TGTGCCAGCAGCTTGGGGGGTTCTGGTGAGCAGTTCTTC
TRBJ2-3	-	-	TRBV28	CASTLGGDPDTQYF	TGTGCCAGCACCTTGGGGGGCGATCCAGATACGCAGTATTTT
TRBJ1-1	-	-	TRBV19	CASNPEFGGTYTEAFF	TGTGCCAGTAACCCCGAATTCGGGGGGACTTACACTGAAGCTTTCTTT
TRBJ2-5	-	-	TRBV27	CASSLSPDRPPQETQYF	TGTGCCAGCAGTTTATCGCCTGACCGGCCACCCCAAGAGACCCAGTACTTC
TRBJ2-2	TRBD1	-	TRBV30	CAWSVSGTGHTGELFF	TGTGCCTGGAGTGTATCTGGGACAGGACATACCGGGGAGCTGTTTTTT
TRBJ2-5	-	-	TRBV7-9	CASSLEAHRETQYF	TGTGCCAGCAGCTTAGAAGCTCACCGGGAGACCCAGTACTTC
TRBJ2-2	TRBD2	-	TRBV29-1	CSVLAGNTGELFF	TGCAGCGTTCTAGCGGGGAACACCGGGGAGCTGTTTTTT
TRBJ2-1	-	-	TRBV5-4	CASSERTVYNEQFF	TGTGCCAGCAGCGAACGGACGGTCTACAATGAGCAGTTCTTC
TRBJ2-7	-	-	TRBV6-5	CASSYLSRYEQYF	TGTGCCAGCAGTTACCTTTCGCGTTACGAGCAGTACTTC
TRBJ2-2	-	-	TRBV5-4	CASSLAQHANTGELFF	TGTGCCAGCAGCTTGGCCCAACACGCGAACACCGGGGAGCTGTTTTTT
TRBJ2-1	TRBD2	-	TRBV5-4	CASSLESGAYNEQFF	TGTGCCAGCAGCTTGGAAAGCGGGGCCTACAATGAGCAGTTCTTC
TRBJ1-1	-	once	TRBV7-9	CASSPTRSDGGATEAFF	TGTGCCAGCAGTCCCACGCGTAGCGACGGCGGGGCCACTGAAGCTTTCTTT
TRBJ1-6	-	-	TRBV20-1	CSAGPFKSSYNSPLHF	TGCAGTGCTGGGCCCTTCAAGAGCTCCTATAATTCACCCCTCCACTTT
TRBJ2-3	TRBD2	-	TRBV5-8	CASSLVSSGSNGETDTQYF	TGTGCCAGCAGCTTGGTGTCTAGCGGGAGTAACGGGGAAACAGATACGCAGTATTTT
TRBJ1-5	-	-	TRBV4-3	CASSQDGDGYQPQHF	TGCGCCAGCAGCCAAGATGGGGACGGATATCAGCCCCAGCATTTT
TRBJ2-1	TRBD2	-	TRBV7-9	CASSPKTSGIWNEQFF	TGTGCCAGCAGCCCGAAGACTAGCGGGATTTGGAATGAGCAGTTCTTC
TRBJ2-7	TRBD1	-	TRBV27	CASSSRTGESYEQYF	TGTGCCAGCAGTTCCCGGACAGGGGAGTCCTACGAGCAGTACTTC
TRBJ1-3	-	once	TRBV27	CASSLMFGNTIYF	TGTGCCAGCAGTTTAATGTTCGGAAACACCATATATTTT
TRBJ2-1	-	once	TRBV5-4	CASGEGNEQFF	TGTGCCAGCGGAGAGGGAAATGAGCAGTTCTTC
TRBJ1-2	TRBD1	-	TRBV3-1	CASSQAGTGGEGYTF	TGTGCCAGCAGCCAAGCCGGGACAGGGGGAGAAGGCTACACCTTC
TRBJ2-2	-	-	TRBV5-1	CASTLKVTGELFF	TGCGCCAGCACCCTAAAGGTCACCGGGGAGCTGTTTTTT
TRBJ2-7	-	few	TRBV6-2/TRBV6-3	CASSYREMYSYEQYF	TGTGCCAGCAGTTATAGGGAGATGTACTCCTACGAGCAGTACTTC